This T cell receptor beta chain was observed in a study of beta chain features in type 1 diabetes. Across the whole study: Sorted cell examination encompassed 85 million to 130 million cells across all samples.

Reverse transcribing all isolated RNA meant expressed TCRB transcripts were sequenced. The method was immunoSEQ multiplex PCR; TCRdb's version includes in-frame clones alone and lacks a portion of them. The profile shows approximately 470,000 clones, 25% to 35% of them singletons. Central memory, naive, regulatory and stem cell-like memory CD4+ cells were sorted by CD45RO/CCR7/CD25/CD127/CD95/CD27. The V end was cut by 4 bases, the J end by 1 base, with 18 bases between. Germline V gene sequence: CDR1 SGHRS, CDR2 YFSETQ. CDR3 size: 16 residues. The chain carries TRBV5-1 and TRBJ2-7; the D call may be TRBD1 or TRBD2 (5 bases each). Material for sequencing was naive CD4+ T cells from blood. The receptor was isolated from a man aged 18 to 29 in good health. The CDR3 region has the DNA TGCGCCAGCAGCGTAGAGCCCGGGACCGATTCCTACGAGCAGTACTTC. The encoded protein is CASSVEPGTDSYEQYF.